These 5 T cell receptor beta chains were all obtained from the same sample, sequenced in a study of cytomegalovirus exposure and HLA in healthy donors. Researchers ran the PCR with 60 Vbeta and 13 Jbeta primers. Generated by immunoSEQ multiplex PCR, the TCRdb table keeps only in-frame clones and is missing some. The sample consists of about 160,000 clones, approximately 80% of them appearing once. The material sequenced was PBMCs. All receptors come from a man aged 25-45 years in good health and CMV-seronegative.

The chain links TRBV30 to TRBJ1-4; no definite D call. V gave up 5 bases and J gave up 5 bases, with 9 bases separating them. From germline, CDR1 is GTSNPN and CDR2 SVGIG (reference sequence). The length of the CDR3 is 12 residues. The CDR3 region is CAWRKMNEKLFF. In nucleotides, the CDR3 is TGTGCCTGGCGTAAAATGAATGAAAAACTGTTTTTT.

The chain couples TRBV4-3 to TRBJ1-5; 11 nucleotides match TRBD1. Germline V gene sequence: CDR1 LGHNA, CDR2 YSLEER. This CDR3 has 15 amino acids. The V gene end was trimmed by 4 bases and the J gene end by 3 bases; junction bases not matched to a gene: 2. In nucleotides, the CDR3 is TGCGCCAGCAGCCCAGGACAGGGGGCCAATCAGCCCCAGCATTTT. Encoded protein: CASSPGQGANQPQHF.

The V and J genes are TRBV5-4 and TRBJ1-1, with TRBD1 identical over 10 bases. With 10 bases clipped from V and 3 bases from J, the junction kept 12 bases outside the gene matches. This CDR3 has 15 residues. In germline, CDR1 is SGHNT, CDR2 YYREEE (reference sequence). CDR3 sequence reads: CALQGTGARYTEAFF. For the CDR3, the DNA is TGTGCCTTACAGGGGACAGGGGCACGGTACACTGAAGCTTTCTTT.

This clone has only a few counts. The V call is TRBV14, the J call TRBJ1-4; D is unclear. The germline gives CDR1 SGHDN, CDR2 FVKESK. Trimming took off 0 bases at V and 0 bases at J, with 8 bases between the two ends. CDR3 length: 16 amino acids. The CDR3 DNA follows: TGTGCCAGCAGCCAAGATCTTCCCGCAACTAATGAAAAACTGTTTTTT. Encoded protein: CASSQDLPATNEKLFF. Full variable domain (outside the CDR3, taken from reference TRBV14 and TRBJ1-4): EAGVTQFPSHSVIEKGQTVTLRCDPISGHDNLYWYRRVMGKEIKFLLHFVKESKQDESGMPNNRFLAERTGGTYSTLKVQPAELEDSGVYFCASSQDLPATNEKLFFGSGTQLSVL.

The chain recombines TRBV20-1 with TRBJ2-7; possibly TRBD2 for D (6 bases). V lost 3 bases to trimming and J lost 7 bases, with 7 bases between them. In germline, CDR1 is DFQATT, CDR2 SNEGSKA (reference sequence). The CDR3 totals 10 residues. In DNA, the CDR3 is TGCAGTGCTAGCGGAGGGGAGCAGTACTTC. Its protein product is CSASGGEQYF.